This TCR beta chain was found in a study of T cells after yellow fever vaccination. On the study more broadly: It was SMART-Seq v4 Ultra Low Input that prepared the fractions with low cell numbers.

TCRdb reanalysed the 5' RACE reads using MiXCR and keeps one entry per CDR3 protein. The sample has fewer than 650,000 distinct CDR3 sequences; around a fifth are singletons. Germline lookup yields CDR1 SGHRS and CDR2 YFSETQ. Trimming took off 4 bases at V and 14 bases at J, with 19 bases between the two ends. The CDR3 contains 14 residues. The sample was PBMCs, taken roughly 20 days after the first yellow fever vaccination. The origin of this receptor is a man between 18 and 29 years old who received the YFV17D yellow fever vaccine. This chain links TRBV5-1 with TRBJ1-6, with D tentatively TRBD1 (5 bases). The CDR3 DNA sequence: TGCGCCAGCAGCATAACAGGACCCTTTCAGACCCTCCACTTT. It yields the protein CASSITGPFQTLHF.